This TCR beta chain comes out of a study of CD8 T cells in Susac syndrome (dated by TCRdb to about 2019). Describing the broader study: The study used repertoire sequencing to test whether antigen drove CD8+ T cell activation and differentiation in Susac syndrome.

This clonotype was seen a single time. The antigen this receptor binds is unknown. The record has no base qualities; no much larger clone is one base away. On its own, one read is weak support. Study-wide findings and limitations: The TCR sequencing and HLA analysis was acknowledged to have included a relatively small number of individuals.

The CDR3 sequence holds 15 residues, the cysteine and phenylalanine included. Here the CDR3 DNA is all that survives: 45 bases in frame from base 1. The germline V gene (reference sequence) provides CDR1 LGHDT and CDR2 YNNKEL. The junction shows trimming of 8 bases on V and 0 bases on J, plus 13 bases between the germline ends. RNA was extracted with the RNeasy kit and about 0.5 to 1 ug was reverse transcribed using random hexamers. The immunoSEQ multiplex PCR assay, covering 54 Vbeta and 13 Jbeta segments, was used to amplify TCR beta CDR3 regions. PCR amplification bias was corrected by using a synthetic template baseline for primer optimization and computational correction. The paper's processing steps were these. Reads were annotated to V, D and J genes per IMGT and analyzed with immunoSEQ Analyzer, keeping only productive sequences. To calculate clonality, Shannon entropy was normalized by log2 of the number of productive unique sequences and then subtracted from one. For each patient and control, public and private clones were evaluated within the 100 most prevalent clones. A clone was defined as Susac-specific if it was absent from the healthy and MS cohorts, from 950 to 1,300 published viral clones and from other ImmuneACCESS disease sequences. The public reads were reprocessed in TCRdb via fastp at Q25 and MiXCR, keeping in-frame beta chains. Every entry covers one CDR3 protein and lists the most common genes and DNA from its rows. TCRdb, rather than the study authors, made the V and J calls. This sample lists about 190,000 distinct CDR3 sequences; approximately 95% were detected once. The ten largest clones add up to roughly 0.096% of the sample.

Peripheral blood CD8+ and CD4+ T cells from healthy donors, Susac syndrome patients and multiple sclerosis patients were profiled using high-throughput TCR beta sequencing. Healthy donors were included as age- and sex-matched controls. Bulk CD8+ and CD4+ T cells were purified by magnetic negative isolation, whereas CD8+ TEMRA cells were enriched by FACS. Blood was collected in EDTA tubes and processed within 24 hours, with PBMCs isolated through density gradient centrifugation. PBMCs intended for TCR sequencing were frozen in liquid nitrogen and were later thawed in a 37 degrees C water bath. The sorted or isolated CD4+, CD8+ and CD8+ TEMRA cells had a purity of 90% or higher.

Sequencing was done on a sample of CD4+ T cells from PBMCs. The chain uses TRBV3-1 and TRBJ2-2; the D region possibly corresponds to TRBD2 (5 bases align). The clonotype was recovered from a human donor in good health. The nucleotides are TGTGCCAGCCGATCATCGGACTCGAACACCGGGGAGCTGTTTTTT. Its translation is CASRSSDSNTGELFF. Extended through the reference TRBV3-1 and TRBJ2-2 proteins, this CDR3 yields the full variable domain: DTAVSQTPKYLVTQMGNDKSIKCEQNLGHDTMYWYKQDSKKFLKIMFSYNNKELIINETVPNRFSPKSPDKAHLNLHINSLELGDSAVYFCASRSSDSNTGELFFGEGSRLTVL.